This T cell receptor (beta chain) was sequenced during a study of blood T cell repertoires in COVID-19. Data came from immunoSEQ multiplex PCR; TCRdb stores just in-frame clones and leaves some out. The sample holds 140,000 to 150,000 clones; around 85% are singletons and the top ten take approximately 2.7%. The junction had 9 bases not matched to a gene; V was cut back by 5 bases and J by 5 bases. Looked up from germline, CDR1 is LNHDA and CDR2 is SQIVND (reference sequence). The CDR3 contains 16 residues. The material sequenced was peripheral blood. V and J are TRBV19 and TRBJ2-7, with 13 positions matching TRBD2. The source is a woman aged 40 to 49 with active or convalescent COVID-19. The CDR3 nucleotides read TGTGCCAGTAGTTCTTGGACTAGCGGGAGTATCCACGAGCAGTACTTC. Protein sequence: CASSSWTSGSIHEQYF.